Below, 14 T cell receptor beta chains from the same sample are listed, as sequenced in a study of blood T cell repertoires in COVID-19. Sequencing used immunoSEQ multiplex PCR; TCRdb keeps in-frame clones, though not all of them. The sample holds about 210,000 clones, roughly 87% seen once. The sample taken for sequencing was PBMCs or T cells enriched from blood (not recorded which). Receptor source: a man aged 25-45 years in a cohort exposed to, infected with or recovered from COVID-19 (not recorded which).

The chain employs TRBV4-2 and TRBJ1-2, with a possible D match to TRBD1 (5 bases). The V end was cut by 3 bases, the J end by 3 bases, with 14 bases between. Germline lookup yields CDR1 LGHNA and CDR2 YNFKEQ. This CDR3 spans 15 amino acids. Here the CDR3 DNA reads TGTGCCAGCAGCCATACTCCCCGGGACTACTATGGCTACACCTTC. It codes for CASSHTPRDYYGYTF.

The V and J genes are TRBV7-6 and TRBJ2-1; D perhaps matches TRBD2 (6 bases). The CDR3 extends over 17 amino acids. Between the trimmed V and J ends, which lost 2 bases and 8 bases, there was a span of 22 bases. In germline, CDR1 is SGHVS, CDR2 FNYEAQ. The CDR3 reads CASSLKTPSVRGDEQFF. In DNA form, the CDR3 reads TGTGCCAGCAGCTTAAAAACGCCTAGCGTCCGAGGGGATGAGCAGTTCTTC.

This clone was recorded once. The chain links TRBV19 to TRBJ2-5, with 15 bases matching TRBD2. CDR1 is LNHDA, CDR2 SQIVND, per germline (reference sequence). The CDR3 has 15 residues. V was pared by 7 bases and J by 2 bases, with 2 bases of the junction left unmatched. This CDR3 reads CASTGTSGRQETQYF. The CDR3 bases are TGTGCCAGTACTGGGACTAGCGGGAGGCAAGAGACCCAGTACTTC.

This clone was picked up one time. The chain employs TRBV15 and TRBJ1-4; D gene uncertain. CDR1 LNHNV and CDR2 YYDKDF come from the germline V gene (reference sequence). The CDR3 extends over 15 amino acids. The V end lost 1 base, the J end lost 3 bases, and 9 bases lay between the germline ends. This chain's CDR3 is CATSRAAVSNEKLFF. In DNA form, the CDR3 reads TGTGCCACCAGCAGAGCGGCGGTCTCTAATGAAAAACTGTTTTTT.

The CDR3 region has the DNA TGCGCCAGCAGCTTGCCTACGTCCTACGAGCAGTACTTC. Amino acids: CASSLPTSYEQYF. The chain carries TRBV5-1 and TRBJ2-7; unclear D gene. The CDR3 sequence is 13 residues long. Trimming removed 1 base at V and 1 base at J, with 6 bases between. CDR1 and CDR2 (germline): SGHRS, YFSETQ.

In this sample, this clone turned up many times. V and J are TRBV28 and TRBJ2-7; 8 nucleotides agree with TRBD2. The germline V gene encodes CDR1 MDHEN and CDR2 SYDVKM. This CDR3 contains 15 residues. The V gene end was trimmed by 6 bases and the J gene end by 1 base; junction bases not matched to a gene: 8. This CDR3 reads CASRSAGGGSYEQYF. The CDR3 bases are TGTGCCAGCAGGTCTGCGGGGGGAGGATCCTACGAGCAGTACTTC. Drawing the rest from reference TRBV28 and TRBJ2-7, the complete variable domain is DVKVTQSSRYLVKRTGEKVFLECVQDMDHENMFWYRQDPGLGLRLIYFSYDVKMKEKGDIPEGYSVSREKKERFSLILESASTNQTSMYLCASRSAGGGSYEQYFGPGTRLTVT.

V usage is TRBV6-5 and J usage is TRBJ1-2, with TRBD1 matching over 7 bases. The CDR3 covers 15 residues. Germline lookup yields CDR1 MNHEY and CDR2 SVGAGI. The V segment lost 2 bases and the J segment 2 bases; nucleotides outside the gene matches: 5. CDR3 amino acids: CASSYMTGLNYGYTF. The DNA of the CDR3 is TGTGCCAGCAGTTACATGACAGGGCTAAACTATGGCTACACCTTC.

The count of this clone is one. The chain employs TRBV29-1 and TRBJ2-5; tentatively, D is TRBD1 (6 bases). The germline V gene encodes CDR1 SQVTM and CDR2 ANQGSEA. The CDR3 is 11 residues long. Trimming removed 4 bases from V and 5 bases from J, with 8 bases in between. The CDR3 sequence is CSVGGLETQYF. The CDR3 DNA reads TGCAGCGTTGGGGGGCTTGAGACCCAGTACTTC.

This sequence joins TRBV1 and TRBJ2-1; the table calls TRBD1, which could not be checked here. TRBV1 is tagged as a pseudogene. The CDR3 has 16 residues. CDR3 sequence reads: CTSSQDSVPPCNEQFF. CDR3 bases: TGCACCAGCAGCCAAGATTCAGTTCCCCCCTGCAATGAGCAGTTCTTC.

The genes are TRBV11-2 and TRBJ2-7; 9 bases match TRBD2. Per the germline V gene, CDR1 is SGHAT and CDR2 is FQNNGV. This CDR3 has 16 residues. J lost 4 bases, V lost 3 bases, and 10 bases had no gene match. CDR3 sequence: CASSFSGSPRGYEQYF. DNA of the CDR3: TGTGCCAGCAGCTTTAGCGGGAGTCCCAGGGGGTACGAGCAGTACTTC. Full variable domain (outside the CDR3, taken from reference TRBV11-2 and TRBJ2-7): EAGVAQSPRYKIIEKRQSVAFWCNPISGHATLYWYQQILGQGPKLLIQFQNNGVVDDSQLPKDRFSAERLKGVDSTLKIQPAKLEDSAVYLCASSFSGSPRGYEQYFGPGTRLTVT.

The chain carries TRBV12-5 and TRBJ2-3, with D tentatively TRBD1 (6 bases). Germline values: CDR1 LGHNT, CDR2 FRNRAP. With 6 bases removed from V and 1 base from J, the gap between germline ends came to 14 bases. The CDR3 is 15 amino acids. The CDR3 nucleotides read TGTGCTAGTGGCCCCGGGGCAGGGGGCACAGATACGCAGTATTTT. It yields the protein CASGPGAGGTDTQYF.

For the CDR3, the DNA is TGTGCCAGCAGCCCACTATCGACCCCTACTAGCGGGAGACCTTACGAGCAGTACTTC. Encoded protein: CASSPLSTPTSGRPYEQYF. The chain joins TRBV11-2 to TRBJ2-7; 11 nucleotides match TRBD2. Germline-derived CDR1 and CDR2 are SGHAT and FQNNGV. V lost 5 bases to trimming and J lost 4 bases; unmatched junction nucleotides: 19. This CDR3 is built from 19 residues. The whole variable domain, remainder taken from reference TRBV11-2 and TRBJ2-7, is EAGVAQSPRYKIIEKRQSVAFWCNPISGHATLYWYQQILGQGPKLLIQFQNNGVVDDSQLPKDRFSAERLKGVDSTLKIQPAKLEDSAVYLCASSPLSTPTSGRPYEQYFGPGTRLTVT.

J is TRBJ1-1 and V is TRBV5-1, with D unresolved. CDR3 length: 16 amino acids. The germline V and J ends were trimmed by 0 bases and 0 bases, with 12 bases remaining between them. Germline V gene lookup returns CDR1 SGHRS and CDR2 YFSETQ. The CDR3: CASSLDSLLMNTEAFF. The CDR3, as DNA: TGCGCCAGCAGCTTGGACAGTTTATTGATGAACACTGAAGCTTTCTTT.

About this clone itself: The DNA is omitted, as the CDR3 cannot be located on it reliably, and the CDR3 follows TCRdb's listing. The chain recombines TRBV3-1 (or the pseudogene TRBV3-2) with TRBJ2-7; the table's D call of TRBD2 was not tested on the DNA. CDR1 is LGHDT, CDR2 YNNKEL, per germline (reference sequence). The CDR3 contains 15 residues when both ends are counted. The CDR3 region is CASSQDLVGAGATYF.